The rows below give T cell receptor beta chains drawn from one sample of a study of tumor-infiltrating lymphocytes in primary liver carcinoma. Using its own MiXCR run on the multiplex PCR reads, TCRdb lists one record per CDR3 protein. This sample has 310,000 or so distinct CDR3 sequences, with roughly two thirds found just once. Sequencing was carried out using peripheral blood. These receptors were obtained from a middle-aged man with primary liver carcinoma and hepatitis B virus infection. The CDR3 runs from the conserved cysteine through the conserved F or W. The D gene is left open where the match is weak. Where a row states a size, it is once, few, many or the class of an expanded clone; other rows omit it.

j_gene,v_gene,abundance,d_gene,len,CDR3nt,CDR3aa
TRBJ1-1,TRBV28,.,.,12,TGTGCCAGCAAGGGGACGCTCCGTGGAGCTTTCTTT,CASKGTLRGAFF
TRBJ2-2,TRBV10-1,.,.,13,TGCGCCAGCAGTGCTAGTATCACCTGGGAGCTGTTTTTT,CASSASITWELFF
TRBJ2-1,TRBV5-1,.,TRBD2,15,TGCGCCAGCAGCCGTACTAGCGGCAGAGACAATGACCAGTTCTTC,CASSRTSGRDNDQFF
TRBJ1-1,TRBV11-2,.,.,14,TGTGCCAGCAGCATTTTGACTCACCAGACTGAAGCTTTCTTT,CASSILTHQTEAFF
TRBJ2-1,TRBV18,.,TRBD1,16,TGTGCCAGCTCAGGCCCGGACAGGGGGCCCAACAATGAGCAGTTCTTC,CASSGPDRGPNNEQFF
TRBJ2-7,TRBV30,.,TRBD2,14,TGTGCCTGTCAGGGACTAGCGGGAGCGAACGAGCGGTACTTC,CACQGLAGANERYF
TRBJ2-2,TRBV11-2,.,.,13,TGTGCCAGCAGCTTAGATAGGGCCCGGGAACTGTTTTTT,CASSLDRARELFF
TRBJ1-5,TRBV11-2,.,TRBD1,15,TGTGCCAGCAGCTTGGGACAGGATTCTGAACAGCCCCAGCATTTT,CASSLGQDSEQPQHF
TRBJ1-1,TRBV12-3/TRBV12-4,many,TRBD1,14,TGTGCCAGCAGTTTAATGCAGGGGGAGACTGAAGCTTTCTTT,CASSLMQGETEAFF
TRBJ2-5,TRBV6-2/TRBV6-3,.,TRBD2,15,TGTGCCAGCAGTCGACTAGCGGGAGAGTGGGAGACCAAGTACTTC,CASSRLAGEWETKYF
TRBJ2-7,TRBV6-5,few,TRBD1,15,TGTGCCAGCAGTGCCCCGGGACAGGCCTCCTACGAGCAGTACTTC,CASSAPGQASYEQYF
TRBJ2-1,TRBV2,.,TRBD2,14,TGTGCCAGCAGTTCGGGGACTAGCGGCAATGAGCAGTTCTTC,CASSSGTSGNEQFF
TRBJ2-2,TRBV4-1,.,.,15,TGCGCCAGCAGCCAAAGGACAGCGTCGGCCGGGGAGCTGTTTTTT,CASSQRTASAGELFF
TRBJ2-5,TRBV29-1,many,.,12,TGCAGCGTTGCTCCCGCCCAAGAGACCCAGTACTTC,CSVAPAQETQYF
TRBJ1-1,TRBV5-6,few,TRBD1,15,TGTGCCAGCAGCTTGATCACAGGGGGGAACACTGAAGCTTTCTTT,CASSLITGGNTEAFF
TRBJ2-7,TRBV11-2,.,.,15,TGTGGCAGCAGCCAAGGGTATCGGGAGACGCACGAGCAGTACTTC,CGSSQGYRETHEQYF